These T cell receptor beta chains were read from a single sample in a study of post-analysis software for immune sequencing data. TCRdb re-called the PCR reads through MiXCR, storing one row per CDR3 protein. The sample consists of around 250,000 distinct CDR3 sequences, approximately 34% of them appearing once. The sequencing sample was made of blood. The receptors originated from a girl aged 5-17 years with multiple sclerosis. The CDR3 runs from the conserved cysteine through the conserved F or W. The D gene is left open where the match is weak. Expanded clones are given a class, and other clones once, few, many or no size at all.

size	D	V	J	DNA	CDR3
few	-	TRBV28	TRBJ1-2	TGTGCCAGCTCCCAGGGAGGGGTTGGTGGCTACACCTTC	CASSQGGVGGYTF
-	-	TRBV15	TRBJ1-2	TGTGTCACCAGCGGTGAGACACGCATCGTTTCGGATGGCTACACCTTC	CVTSGETRIVSDGYTF
-	TRBD1	TRBV4-1	TRBJ2-7	TGCGCCAGCAGTCGAGACAGGGGAAGCTACTACAATGAGCAGTACTTC	CASSRDRGSYYNEQYF
-	TRBD2	TRBV7-2	TRBJ2-5	TGTGCCAGCTCCCTAGCGGGAGAGGGGGAGACTCAGTACTTC	CASSLAGEGETQYF
-	-	TRBV2	TRBJ2-2	TGTGCCAGCAGTGGACAACCGGCGAACACCGGGGAGCTGTTTTTT	CASSGQPANTGELFF
-	-	TRBV20-1	TRBJ2-5	TGCAGTGCTAACGAACGGGCAAGGGAGACCCAGTACTTC	CSANERARETQYF
many	TRBD2	TRBV7-3	TRBJ2-3	TGTGCCAGCAGCCCCGCGGGGGACTATACGCAGTATTTT	CASSPAGDYTQYF
few	-	TRBV7-9	TRBJ1-4	TGTGCCAGCAGCCCAGACCTTGCAACTAATGAAAAACTGTTTTTT	CASSPDLATNEKLFF
-	-	TRBV7-9	TRBJ1-1	TGTGCCAGCAGCTTAGCGCCTTTAGAAGCTTTCTTT	CASSLAPLEAFF
many	TRBD1	TRBV7-9	TRBJ2-1	TGTGCCAGCAGCTTAGCAGAAGGGACAGACAATGAGCAGTTCTTC	CASSLAEGTDNEQFF
-	TRBD1	TRBV6-5	TRBJ1-2	TGTGCCAGCAGCCGCGCGACAGGGACACGCGGGGGCTACACCTTC	CASSRATGTRGGYTF
once	-	TRBV19	TRBJ1-1	TGTGCCAGTAGTATAGAGGATATGAACACTGAAGCTTTCTTT	CASSIEDMNTEAFF
many	TRBD1	TRBV20-1	TRBJ2-5	TGCAGTGCTAGAGGCGACAGGGTGGAGACCCAGTACTTC	CSARGDRVETQYF